This T cell receptor (beta chain) was found in a study of blood T cells in healthy people across ages. Findings of the study overall: Per million T cells, TCR beta diversity dropped roughly linearly as age increased.

CDR1 and CDR2 (germline): LGHNA, YSLEER. This CDR3 spans 17 amino acids. V was pared by 0 bases and J by 9 bases, with 18 bases between. It was with a sample-barcoded 5' primer and a J-beta primer mix that a second PCR of roughly 6 to 12 cycles was run. In TCRdb, the 5' RACE reads were re-called with MiXCR into one record per CDR3 protein. The sample carries over 1,500,000 distinct CDR3 sequences, about 50% recorded once. This clonotype was counted a few times. What it recognizes is unknown. The receptor was derived from a woman aged 40 to 50 in good health. Sequenced sample: blood. V usage is TRBV4-3 and J usage is TRBJ1-6, with D perhaps matching TRBD1 (5 bases). The DNA of the CDR3 is TGCGCCAGCAGCCAAGATAATCTCAGGGCCGGGAGTTCACCCCTCCACTTT. Protein sequence: CASSQDNLRAGSSPLHF.